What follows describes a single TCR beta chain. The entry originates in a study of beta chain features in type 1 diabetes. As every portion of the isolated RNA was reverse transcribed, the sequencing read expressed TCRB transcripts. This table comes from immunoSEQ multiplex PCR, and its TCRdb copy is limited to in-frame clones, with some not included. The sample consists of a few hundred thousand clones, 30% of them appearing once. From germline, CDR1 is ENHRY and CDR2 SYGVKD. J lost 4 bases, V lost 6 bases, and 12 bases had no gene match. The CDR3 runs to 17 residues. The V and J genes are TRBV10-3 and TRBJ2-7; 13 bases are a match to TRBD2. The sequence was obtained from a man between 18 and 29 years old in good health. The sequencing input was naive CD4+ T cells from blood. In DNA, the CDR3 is TGTGCCATCAGCGGACATGCCGGGACTAGCGGGAAGTACGAGCAGTACTTC. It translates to CAISGHAGTSGKYEQYF.